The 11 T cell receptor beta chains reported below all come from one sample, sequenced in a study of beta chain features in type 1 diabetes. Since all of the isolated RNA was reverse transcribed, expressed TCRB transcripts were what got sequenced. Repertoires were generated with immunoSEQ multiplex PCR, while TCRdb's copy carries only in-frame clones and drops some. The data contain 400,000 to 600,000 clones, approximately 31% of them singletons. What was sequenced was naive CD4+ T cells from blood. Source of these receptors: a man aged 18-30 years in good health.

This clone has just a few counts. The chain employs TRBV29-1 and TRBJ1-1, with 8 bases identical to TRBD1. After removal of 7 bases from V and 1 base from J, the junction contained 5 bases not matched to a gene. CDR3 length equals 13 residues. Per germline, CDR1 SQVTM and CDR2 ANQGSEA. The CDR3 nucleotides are TGCAGCGCTGGGGGGACAGGGAACACTGAAGCTTTCTTT. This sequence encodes CSAGGTGNTEAFF.

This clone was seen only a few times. CDR3 in amino acids: CAWNLGVNTGELFF. DNA for the CDR3: TGTGCCTGGAACCTAGGGGTGAACACCGGGGAGCTGTTTTTT. The chain recombines TRBV30 with TRBJ2-2, with D possibly being TRBD1 (5 bases). V lost 4 bases, J lost 1 base, and 10 bases lay in between. The CDR3 runs to 14 residues. Germline values: CDR1 GTSNPN, CDR2 SVGIG (reference sequence).

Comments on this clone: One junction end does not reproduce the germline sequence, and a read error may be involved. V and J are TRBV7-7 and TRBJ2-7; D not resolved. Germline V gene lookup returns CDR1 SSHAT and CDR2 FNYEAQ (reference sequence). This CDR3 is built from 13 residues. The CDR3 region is CASSDSPSTEQYF. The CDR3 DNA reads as TGTGCTAGCAGCGACTCTCCCTCGACCGAGCAGTACTTC.

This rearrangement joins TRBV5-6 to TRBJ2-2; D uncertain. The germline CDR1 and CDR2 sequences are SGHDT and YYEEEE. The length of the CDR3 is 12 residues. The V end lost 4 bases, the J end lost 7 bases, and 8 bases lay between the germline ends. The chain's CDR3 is CASSRSVGELFF. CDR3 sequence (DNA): TGTGCCAGCAGCCGCTCGGTCGGGGAGCTGTTTTTT.

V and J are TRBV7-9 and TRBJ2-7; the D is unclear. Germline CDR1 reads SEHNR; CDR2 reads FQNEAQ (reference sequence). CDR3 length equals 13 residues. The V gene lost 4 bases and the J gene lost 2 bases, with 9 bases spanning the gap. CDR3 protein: CASSSTRPYEQYF. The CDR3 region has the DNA TGTGCCAGCAGCTCCACAAGGCCCTACGAGCAGTACTTC. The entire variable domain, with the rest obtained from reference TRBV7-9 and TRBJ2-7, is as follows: DTGVSQNPRHKITKRGQNVTFRCDPISEHNRLYWYRQTLGQGPEFLTYFQNEAQLEKSRLLSDRFSAERPKGSFSTLEIQRTEQGDSAMYLCASSSTRPYEQYFGPGTRLTVT.

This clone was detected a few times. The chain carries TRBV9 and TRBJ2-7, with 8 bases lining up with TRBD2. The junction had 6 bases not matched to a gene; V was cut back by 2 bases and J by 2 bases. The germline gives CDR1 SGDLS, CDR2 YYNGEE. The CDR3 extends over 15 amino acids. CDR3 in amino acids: CASSVDQRGTYEQYF. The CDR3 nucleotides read TGTGCCAGCAGCGTGGACCAGCGGGGGACCTACGAGCAGTACTTC. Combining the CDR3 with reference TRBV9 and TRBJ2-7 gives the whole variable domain DSGVTQTPKHLITATGQRVTLRCSPRSGDLSVYWYQQSLDQGLQFLIQYYNGEERAKGNILERFSAQQFPDLHSELNLSSLELGDSALYFCASSVDQRGTYEQYFGPGTRLTVT.

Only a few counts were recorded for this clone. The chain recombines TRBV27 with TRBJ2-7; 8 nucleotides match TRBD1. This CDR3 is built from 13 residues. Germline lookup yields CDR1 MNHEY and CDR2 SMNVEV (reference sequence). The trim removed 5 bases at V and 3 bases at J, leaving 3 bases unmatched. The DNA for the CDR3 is TGTGCCAGCAGTCCCAGGGGGCACTACGAGCAGTACTTC. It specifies CASSPRGHYEQYF.

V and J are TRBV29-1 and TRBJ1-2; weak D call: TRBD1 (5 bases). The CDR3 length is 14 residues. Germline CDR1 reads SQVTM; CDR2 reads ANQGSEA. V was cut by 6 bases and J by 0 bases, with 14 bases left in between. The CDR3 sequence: CSVDKRDANYGYTF. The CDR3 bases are TGCAGCGTCGACAAGAGGGACGCTAACTATGGCTACACCTTC.

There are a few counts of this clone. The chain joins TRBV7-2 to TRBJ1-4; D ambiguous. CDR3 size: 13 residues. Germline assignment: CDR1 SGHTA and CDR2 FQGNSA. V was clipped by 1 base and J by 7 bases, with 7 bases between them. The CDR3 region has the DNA TGTGCCAGCAGCTTAGACGGAGGTGAAAAACTGTTTTTT. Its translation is CASSLDGGEKLFF.

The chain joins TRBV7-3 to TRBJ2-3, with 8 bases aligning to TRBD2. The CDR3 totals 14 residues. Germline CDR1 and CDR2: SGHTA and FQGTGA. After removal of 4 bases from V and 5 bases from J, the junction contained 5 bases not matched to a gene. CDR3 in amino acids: CASSSSGSLDTQYF. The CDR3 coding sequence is TGTGCCAGCAGCTCAAGCGGGAGCCTAGATACGCAGTATTTT.

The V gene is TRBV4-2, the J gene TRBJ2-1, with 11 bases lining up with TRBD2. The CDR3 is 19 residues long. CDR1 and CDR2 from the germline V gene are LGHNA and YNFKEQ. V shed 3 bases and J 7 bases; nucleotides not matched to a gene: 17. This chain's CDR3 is CASSHSGRASLHELNEQFF. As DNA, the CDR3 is TGTGCCAGCAGCCATAGCGGGAGGGCTTCCCTCCACGAGTTGAATGAGCAGTTCTTC.